The 21 T cell receptor beta chains reported below all come from one sample, sequenced in a study of blood T cell repertoires in COVID-19. Sequencing was performed with immunoSEQ multiplex PCR; in TCRdb, only in-frame clones are kept and a portion is missing. The profile shows 340,000 or so clones, approximately 86% of them singletons. Sequenced material: PBMCs or T cells enriched from blood (not recorded which). The receptors derive from a woman between 40 and 50 years old with acute COVID-19.

V usage is TRBV14 and J usage is TRBJ1-1, with 7 bases matching TRBD1. CDR3 length: 17 residues. J was trimmed by 0 bases and V by 4 bases; bases with no gene match: 11. Germline V gene lookup returns CDR1 SGHDN and CDR2 FVKESK. CDR3 protein: CASSLLPGQSLNTEAFF. The CDR3 DNA is TGTGCCAGCAGCCTCCTACCGGGACAGTCTCTGAACACTGAAGCTTTCTTT.

The chain combines TRBV24-1 with TRBJ2-3; 7 bases are shared with TRBD2. CDR3 size: 14 residues. V dropped 9 bases and J dropped 3; count of bases not matched to a gene: 8. CDR1 is KGHDR and CDR2 is SFDVKD in the germline V gene. In nucleotides, the CDR3 is TGTGCCACCGGCGCCACAGCGGGGACAGATACGCAGTATTTT. It codes for CATGATAGTDTQYF.

This rearrangement joins TRBV19 to TRBJ2-5; 10 bases are a match to TRBD1. CDR3 length: 13 residues. With 8 bases clipped from V and 0 bases from J, the junction kept 0 bases outside the gene matches. CDR1 is LNHDA, CDR2 SQIVND, per germline (reference sequence). The CDR3 protein is CASGTGDQETQYF. The DNA of the CDR3 is TGTGCCAGTGGGACAGGGGACCAAGAGACCCAGTACTTC. The entire variable domain, with the rest obtained from reference TRBV19 and TRBJ2-5, is as follows: DGGITQSPKYLFRKEGQNVTLSCEQNLNHDAMYWYRQDPGQGLRLIYYSQIVNDFQKGDIAEGYSVSREKKESFPLTVTSAQKNPTAFYLCASGTGDQETQYFGPGTRLLVL.

This clone was seen more than once but under ten times. The CDR3 DNA reads TGTGCCAGCACCAACAGACAAAACACCGGGGAGCTGTTTTTT. Its translation is CASTNRQNTGELFF. The V call is TRBV9, the J call TRBJ2-2; D remains ambiguous. Germline CDR1 is SGDLS and CDR2 is YYNGEE. V lost 6 bases and J lost 2, with 11 bases in between. CDR3 size: 14 residues.

V is TRBV27 and J is TRBJ2-5; weak D call: TRBD2 (6 bases). V lost 2 bases to trimming and J lost 5 bases, with 12 bases between them. Germline V gene sequence: CDR1 MNHEY, CDR2 SMNVEV (reference sequence). The CDR3 has 14 residues. For the CDR3, the DNA is TGTGCCAGCAGTTTAGGGGGGAGGCCGGAGACCCAGTACTTC. Its protein is CASSLGGRPETQYF.

The CDR3 sequence is CARRQERTTMNTEAFF. CDR3 DNA sequence: TGTGCCAGGAGACAGGAGAGAACCACCATGAACACTGAAGCTTTCTTT. J is TRBJ1-1 and V is TRBV2; maybe TRBD1 (6 bases). Germline assignment: CDR1 SNHLY and CDR2 FYNNEI. The CDR3 has 16 amino acids. Trimming left V 9 bases short and J 0 bases short, with 20 bases between.

This sequence joins TRBV11-2 and TRBJ2-3; 7 bases are a match to TRBD2. The ends lost 1 base at V and 2 bases at J; junction bases unmatched: 6. Germline V gene sequence: CDR1 SGHAT, CDR2 FQNNGV. This CDR3 has 16 residues. The CDR3 DNA reads TGTGCCAGCAGCTTAGGTCCCAGACTAGCCACAGATACGCAGTATTTT. Translation gives CASSLGPRLATDTQYF.

This clone came up once. J is TRBJ2-5 and V is TRBV11-3, with a possible D match to TRBD2 (5 bases). With 8 bases removed from V and 3 bases from J, the gap between germline ends came to 22 bases. Germline CDR1 reads SGHNT; CDR2 reads YENEEA. This CDR3 has 16 residues. This CDR3 reads CASGEGKRRRKETQYF. In nucleotides, the CDR3 is TGTGCCAGCGGCGAGGGAAAACGGAGAAGAAAAGAGACCCAGTACTTC.

The chain combines TRBV7-2 with TRBJ2-1, with 11 positions matching TRBD2. This CDR3 has 14 amino acids. V was clipped by 7 bases and J by 10 bases; unmatched bases: 9. Germline V gene lookup returns CDR1 SGHTA and CDR2 FQGNSA. The CDR3 loop is CASTDSGGAGEQFF. CDR3 in DNA: TGTGCCAGCACCGATAGCGGGGGGGCCGGAGAGCAGTTCTTC.

This clone was picked up one time. The V gene is TRBV7-3, the J gene TRBJ2-2; 10 bases line up with TRBD1. Losses at the gene ends were 4 bases for V and 7 bases for J; bases not matched to a gene: 9. The CDR3 has 16 residues. Germline V lookup: CDR1 SGHTA, CDR2 FQGTGA. The DNA of the CDR3 is TGTGCCAGCAGCTCTCTGACAGGGGGCGCAGGCGGGGAGCTGTTTTTT. Translation gives CASSSLTGGAGGELFF.

Comment on this clone: At the DNA level, this CDR3 is encoded by other sequences in the same sample as well. The chain uses TRBV5-1 and TRBJ2-7; D is ambiguous. The CDR3 runs to 14 residues. V lost 0 bases, J lost 1 base, and 8 bases lay in between. CDR1 and CDR2 from the germline V gene are SGHRS and YFSETQ. CDR3 amino acids: CASSLAAGSYEQYF. In DNA, the CDR3 is TGCGCCAGCAGCTTGGCGGCAGGATCCTACGAGCAGTACTTC.

This clone was detected only once. J is TRBJ1-1 and V is TRBV9, with D maybe TRBD1 (5 bases). The CDR3 runs to 17 residues. Germline CDR1 reads SGDLS; CDR2 reads YYNGEE. Trimming left V 0 bases short and J 1 base short, with 16 bases between. CDR3 in DNA: TGTGCCAGCAGCGTAGTGGATAAGGGGTTTGGGAACACTGAAGCTTTCTTT. Translation: CASSVVDKGFGNTEAFF.

This sequence joins TRBV6-1 and TRBJ1-4; D call uncertain. The V gene lost 2 bases and the J gene lost 8 bases, with 9 bases spanning the gap. The CDR3 is made up of 13 amino acids. Germline CDR1 is MNHNS and CDR2 is SASEGT. The CDR3 region is CASSETRWEKLFF. The CDR3 DNA is TGTGCCAGCAGTGAAACCAGGTGGGAAAAACTGTTTTTT.

The chain employs TRBV9 and TRBJ2-2; a weak D match, TRBD2 (5 bases). CDR3 length: 15 amino acids. V was shortened by 6 bases and J by 7 bases, with 19 bases between the two germline ends. CDR1 is SGDLS and CDR2 is YYNGEE in the germline V gene. The CDR3 loop is CASTLGRGLGGELFF. CDR3 in DNA: TGTGCCAGCACCCTAGGTCGAGGGCTTGGCGGGGAGCTGTTTTTT.

This clone has just one count. The chain links TRBV4-3 to TRBJ1-3; D not resolved. Trimming stripped 0 bases from V and 0 bases from J, with 6 bases between. Germline CDR1 LGHNA, CDR2 YSLEER. The CDR3 contains 15 residues. The CDR3 here is CASSQEANSGNTIYF. DNA for the CDR3: TGCGCCAGCAGCCAAGAAGCGAACTCTGGAAACACCATATATTTT.

J is TRBJ2-2 and V is TRBV2, with D perhaps TRBD1 (5 bases). The V gene lost 10 bases and the J gene lost 4 bases, with 25 bases spanning the gap. CDR3 size: 17 residues. The germline V gene has CDR1 SNHLY and CDR2 FYNNEI. CDR3 loop: CATSLGAGILGTGELFF. CDR3 sequence (DNA): TGTGCCACCTCACTTGGCGCAGGGATTTTGGGCACCGGGGAGCTGTTTTTT.

V usage is TRBV11-1 and J usage is TRBJ2-3; 8 bases match TRBD1. This CDR3 has 16 residues. Germline V CDR1 and CDR2: SGHAT, FQDESV (reference sequence). With 4 bases clipped from V and 4 bases from J, the junction kept 10 bases outside the gene matches. CDR3 sequence reads: CASSSPPGTGADTQYF. DNA of the CDR3: TGTGCCAGCAGCTCCCCCCCCGGGACAGGAGCAGATACGCAGTATTTT.

The rearrangement joins TRBV28 to TRBJ1-5; D not resolved. The germline V gene encodes CDR1 MDHEN and CDR2 SYDVKM. CDR3 length: 14 amino acids. Trimming shortened V by 6 bases and J by 7 bases, and 16 bases separated the two germline ends. The CDR3 nucleotides read TGTGCCAGCAGCCCCCCGGCGGCTGACCAGCCCCAGCATTTT. It is translated as CASSPPAADQPQHF.

In its sample, this clone was seen a few times. This chain joins TRBV7-9 and TRBJ2-5, with D perhaps TRBD2 (6 bases). There are 15 residues in the CDR3. Germline values: CDR1 SEHNR, CDR2 FQNEAQ (reference sequence). V lost 4 bases to trimming and J lost 5 bases, with 17 bases between them. CDR3 sequence: CASSSTSREAETQYF. CDR3 bases: TGTGCCAGCAGCTCAACCTCGAGGGAGGCGGAGACCCAGTACTTC.

This clone was counted only a few times. The genes are TRBV12-5 and TRBJ2-1; TRBD2 aligns across 14 bases. V shed 5 bases and J 6 bases; nucleotides not matched to a gene: 3. The CDR3 is made up of 15 amino acids. Germline CDR1 is LGHNT and CDR2 is FRNRAP. CDR3 sequence reads: CASGPGLAGGNEQFF. The CDR3 bases are TGTGCTAGTGGTCCCGGACTAGCGGGAGGCAATGAGCAGTTCTTC.

CDR3 residues: CASSIRTGGMEKQYF. DNA for the CDR3: TGTGCCAGCAGCATACGGACAGGGGGTATGGAAAAGCAGTACTTC. The V call is TRBV5-6, the J call TRBJ2-7; 10 nucleotides agree with TRBD1. Looked up from germline, CDR1 is SGHDT and CDR2 is YYEEEE. Trimming removed 4 bases from V and 8 bases from J; junction bases left unmatched: 12. The CDR3 totals 15 residues.